This T cell receptor (beta chain) stems from a study of CD8 T cells in ankylosing spondylitis. This clonotype has at least ten counts. As yet, its antigen is unknown. V was trimmed by 0 bases and J by 7 bases, leaving 10 bases between them. The CDR3 sequence is 14 residues long. Germline V gene lookup returns CDR1 MGHRA and CDR2 YSYEKL. With molecular barcodes, quantitative 5'-RACE was used to make the TCR beta libraries. TCRdb re-called the 5' RACE reads through MiXCR, storing one row per CDR3 protein. The repertoire holds 450,000 to 550,000 distinct CDR3 sequences, with 5.3% as singletons. Overall study results and limits: Made up of eight or nine highly homologous variants, a TCR beta motif appeared characteristic of ankylosing spondylitis blood. Earlier studies detected some motif variants in reactive arthritis synovial fluid and blood. Disease-linked clones were reportedly significantly enriched in matched ankylosing spondylitis synovial fluid.

The source is a male donor with ankylosing spondylitis. The rearrangement joins TRBV4-1 to TRBJ2-1; D may be TRBD1 or TRBD2 (5 bases each). Sequenced sample: blood, either unsorted or a sorted T cell fraction (not recorded which). In DNA form, the CDR3 reads TGCGCCAGCAGCCAAGAAGTCAGGGAGAATGAGCAGTTCTTC. It codes for CASSQEVRENEQFF.